This TCR beta chain was captured by sequencing in a study of shared clonotypes between healthy human individuals. Authors' processing steps: As immunoSEQ supplied junction-only sequences (without quality scores), filtering differed. Sequencing used immunoSEQ multiplex PCR; TCRdb keeps in-frame clones, though not all of them. V and J calls and clone size come straight from that table; D and trimming were deduced from the DNA. Of 2 million to 2.5 million clones in the sample, 80% to 95% are singletons; the top ten hold around 0.35%. J lost 3 bases, V lost 3 bases, and 5 bases had no gene match. Germline CDR1 reads SGHTA; CDR2 reads FQGNSA. CDR3 length equals 15 residues.

The chain has TRBV7-2 and TRBJ2-1; 7 positions agree with TRBD1. This clonotype was obtained from a young man in good health. Some clones in this sample may be carry-over from other donors' samples. Sequenced: naive CD4+ T cells from PBMCs. Subset defined: CD45RA+ positively selected. CDR3 sequence reads: CASSFGTANYNEQFF. The CDR3 nucleotides are TGTGCCAGCAGCTTTGGGACAGCGAACTACAATGAGCAGTTCTTC.